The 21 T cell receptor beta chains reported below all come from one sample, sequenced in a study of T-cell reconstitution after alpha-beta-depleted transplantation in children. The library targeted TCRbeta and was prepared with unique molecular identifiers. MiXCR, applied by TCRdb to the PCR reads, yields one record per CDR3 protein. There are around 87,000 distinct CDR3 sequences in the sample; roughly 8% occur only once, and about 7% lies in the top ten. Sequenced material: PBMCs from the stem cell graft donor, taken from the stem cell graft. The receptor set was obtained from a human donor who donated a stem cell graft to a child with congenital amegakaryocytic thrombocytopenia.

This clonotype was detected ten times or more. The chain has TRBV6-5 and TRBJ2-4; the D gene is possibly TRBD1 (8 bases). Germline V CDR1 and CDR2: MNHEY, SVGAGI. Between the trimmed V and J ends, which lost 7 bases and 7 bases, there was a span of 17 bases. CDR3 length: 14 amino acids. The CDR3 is CASISDREGNIQYF. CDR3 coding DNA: TGTGCCAGCATTTCGGACAGGGAGGGCAACATTCAGTACTTC.

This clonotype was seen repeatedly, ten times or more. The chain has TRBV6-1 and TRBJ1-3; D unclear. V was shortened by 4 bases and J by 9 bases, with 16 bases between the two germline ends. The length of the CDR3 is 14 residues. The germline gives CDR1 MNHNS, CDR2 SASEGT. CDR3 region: CASSVPDPLATIYF. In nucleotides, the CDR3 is TGTGCCAGCAGTGTCCCAGATCCATTGGCCACCATATATTTT.

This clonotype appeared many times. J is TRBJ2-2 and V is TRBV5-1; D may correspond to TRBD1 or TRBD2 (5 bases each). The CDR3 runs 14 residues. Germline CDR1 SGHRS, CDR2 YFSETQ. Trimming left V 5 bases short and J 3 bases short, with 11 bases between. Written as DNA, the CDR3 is TGCGCCAGCAGTCCGGGACGGGACACCGGGGAGCTGTTTTTT. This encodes CASSPGRDTGELFF.

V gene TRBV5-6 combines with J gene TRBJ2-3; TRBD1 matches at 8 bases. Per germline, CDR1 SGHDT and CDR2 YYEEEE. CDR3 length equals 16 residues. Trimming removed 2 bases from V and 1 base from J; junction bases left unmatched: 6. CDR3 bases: TGTGCCAGCAGCTTCGACAGGGGTGGGCGCACAGATACGCAGTATTTT. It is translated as CASSFDRGGRTDTQYF. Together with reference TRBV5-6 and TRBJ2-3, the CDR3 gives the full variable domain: DAGVTQSPTHLIKTRGQQVTLRCSPKSGHDTVSWYQQALGQGPQFIFQYYEEEERQRGNFPDRFSGHQFPNYSSELNVNALLLGDSALYLCASSFDRGGRTDTQYFGPGTRLTVL.

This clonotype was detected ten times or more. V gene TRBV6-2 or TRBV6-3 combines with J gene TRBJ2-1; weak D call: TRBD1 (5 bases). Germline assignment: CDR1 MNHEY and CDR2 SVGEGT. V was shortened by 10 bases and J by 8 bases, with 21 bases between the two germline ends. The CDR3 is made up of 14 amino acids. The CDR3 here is CATIPIGEQYEQFF. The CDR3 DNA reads TGTGCCACCATCCCTATAGGGGAACAATATGAGCAGTTCTTC.

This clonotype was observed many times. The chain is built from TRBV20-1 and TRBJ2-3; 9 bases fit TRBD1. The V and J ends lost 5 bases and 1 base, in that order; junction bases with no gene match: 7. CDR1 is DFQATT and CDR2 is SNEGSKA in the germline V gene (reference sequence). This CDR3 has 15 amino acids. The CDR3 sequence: CSAANRDRGTDTQYF. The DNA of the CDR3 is TGCAGTGCTGCAAACCGGGACAGGGGCACAGATACGCAGTATTTT.

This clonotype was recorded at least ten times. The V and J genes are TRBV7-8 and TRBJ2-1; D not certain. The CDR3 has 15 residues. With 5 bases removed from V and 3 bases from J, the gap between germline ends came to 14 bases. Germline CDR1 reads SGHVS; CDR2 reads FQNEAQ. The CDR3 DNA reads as TGTGCCAGCAGCCCCGCGGCTCTAAGCTACAATGAGCAGTTCTTC. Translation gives CASSPAALSYNEQFF.

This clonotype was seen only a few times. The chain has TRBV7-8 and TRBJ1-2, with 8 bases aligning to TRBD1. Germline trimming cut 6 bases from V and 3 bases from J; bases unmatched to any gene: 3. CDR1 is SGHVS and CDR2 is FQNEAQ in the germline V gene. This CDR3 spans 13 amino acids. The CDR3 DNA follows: TGTGCCAGCAGTACGACAGGGGACTATGGCTACACCTTC. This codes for CASSTTGDYGYTF.

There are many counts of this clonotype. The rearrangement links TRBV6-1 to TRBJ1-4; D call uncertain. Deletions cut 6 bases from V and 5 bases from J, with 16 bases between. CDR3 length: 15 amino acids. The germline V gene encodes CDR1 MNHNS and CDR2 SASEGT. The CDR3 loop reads CASSHSGRENEKLFF. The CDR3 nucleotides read TGTGCCAGCAGCCACAGTGGAAGGGAAAATGAAAAACTGTTTTTT.

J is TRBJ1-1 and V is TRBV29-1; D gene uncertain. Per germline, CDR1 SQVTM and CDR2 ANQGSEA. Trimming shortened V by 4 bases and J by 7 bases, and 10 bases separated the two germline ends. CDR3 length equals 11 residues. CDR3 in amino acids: CSVVLTIEAFF. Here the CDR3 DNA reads TGCAGCGTTGTTCTGACAATTGAAGCTTTCTTT.

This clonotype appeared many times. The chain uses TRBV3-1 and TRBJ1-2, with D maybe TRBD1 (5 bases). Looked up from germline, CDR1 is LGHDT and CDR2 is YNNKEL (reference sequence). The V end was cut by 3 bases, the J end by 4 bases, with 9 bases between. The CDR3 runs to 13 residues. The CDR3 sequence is CASSHGTVYGYTF. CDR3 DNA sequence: TGTGCCAGCAGCCACGGGACGGTCTATGGCTACACCTTC.

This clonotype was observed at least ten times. CDR3 nucleotide sequence: TGCAGTGCTAGTAGTCCAGCGGGAACACAAGAGACCCAGTACTTC. Its protein is CSASSPAGTQETQYF. The chain couples TRBV20-1 to TRBJ2-5; TRBD2 matches at 7 bases. V trimming: 3 bases; J trimming: 2 bases; junction bases outside the gene matches: 9. This CDR3 is 15 amino acids long. Germline V gene sequence: CDR1 DFQATT, CDR2 SNEGSKA (reference sequence).

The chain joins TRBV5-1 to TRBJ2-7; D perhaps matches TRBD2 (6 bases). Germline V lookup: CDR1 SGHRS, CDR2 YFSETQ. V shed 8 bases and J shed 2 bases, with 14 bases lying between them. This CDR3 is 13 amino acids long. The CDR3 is CASTPGDPYEQYF. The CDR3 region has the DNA TGCGCCAGTACTCCGGGGGACCCCTACGAGCAGTACTTC.

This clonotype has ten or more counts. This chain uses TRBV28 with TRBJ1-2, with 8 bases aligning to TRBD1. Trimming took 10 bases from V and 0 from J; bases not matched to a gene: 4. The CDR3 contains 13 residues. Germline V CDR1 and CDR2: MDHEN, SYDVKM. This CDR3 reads CAIKDRANYGYTF. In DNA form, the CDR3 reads TGTGCCATCAAGGACAGGGCTAACTATGGCTACACCTTC.

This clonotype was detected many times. CDR3 amino acids: CASSMDSRSYEQYF. The CDR3 DNA reads TGCGCCAGCAGCATGGACAGCCGATCCTACGAGCAGTACTTC. V is TRBV5-1 and J is TRBJ2-7; D may be TRBD1 (6 bases). Deletions cut 4 bases from V and 1 base from J, with 12 bases between. CDR3 length: 14 amino acids. Germline lookup yields CDR1 SGHRS and CDR2 YFSETQ.

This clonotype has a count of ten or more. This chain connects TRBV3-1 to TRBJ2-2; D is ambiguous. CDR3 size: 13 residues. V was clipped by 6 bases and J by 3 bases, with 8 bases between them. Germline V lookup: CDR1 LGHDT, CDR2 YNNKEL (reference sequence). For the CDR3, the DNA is TGTGCCAGCAGAACCCGGGACACCGGGGAGCTGTTTTTT. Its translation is CASRTRDTGELFF.

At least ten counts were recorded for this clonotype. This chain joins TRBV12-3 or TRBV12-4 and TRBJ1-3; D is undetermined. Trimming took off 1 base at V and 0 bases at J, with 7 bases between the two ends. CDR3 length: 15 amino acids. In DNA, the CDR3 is TGTGCCAGCAGTTTAGGGCGGCTCTCTGGAAACACCATATATTTT. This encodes CASSLGRLSGNTIYF.

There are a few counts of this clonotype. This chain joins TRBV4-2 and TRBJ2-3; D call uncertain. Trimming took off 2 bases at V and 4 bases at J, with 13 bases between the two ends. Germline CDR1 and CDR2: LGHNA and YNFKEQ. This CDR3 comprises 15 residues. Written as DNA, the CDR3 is TGTGCCAGCAGCCAACCCCCAGCCCCGTCAGATACGCAGTATTTT. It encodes CASSQPPAPSDTQYF.

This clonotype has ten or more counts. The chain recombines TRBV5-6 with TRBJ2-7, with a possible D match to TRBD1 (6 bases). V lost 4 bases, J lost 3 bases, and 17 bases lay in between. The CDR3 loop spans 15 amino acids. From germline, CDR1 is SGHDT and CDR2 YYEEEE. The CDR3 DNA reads TGTGCCAGCAGCATATCCGGGACACATAACTACGAGCAGTACTTC. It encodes CASSISGTHNYEQYF.

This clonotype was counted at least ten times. The CDR3 loop is CASSLGQEGELFF. CDR3 nucleotide sequence: TGCGCCAGCAGCTTGGGACAGGAGGGGGAGCTGTTTTTT. The J gene is TRBJ2-2, the V gene TRBV5-1; perhaps TRBD1 as D (6 bases). The length of the CDR3 is 13 residues. Looked up from germline, CDR1 is SGHRS and CDR2 is YFSETQ. Trimming cost V 0 bases and J 8 bases, with 8 bases left between them.

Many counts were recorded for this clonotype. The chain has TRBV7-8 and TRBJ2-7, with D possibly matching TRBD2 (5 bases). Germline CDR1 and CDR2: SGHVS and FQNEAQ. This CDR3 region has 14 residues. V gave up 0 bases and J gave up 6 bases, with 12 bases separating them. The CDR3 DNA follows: TGTGCCAGCAGCTTAGCGAGGGTAGGGCGCGAGCAGTACTTC. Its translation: CASSLARVGREQYF.